This T cell receptor beta chain was observed in a study of radiotherapy plus CTLA-4 blockade in lung cancer. TCRdb keeps only in-frame clones here, not all; method: immunoSEQ multiplex PCR. Among tens of thousands of clones listed, 75% to 85% were seen once. CDR1 is SQVTM and CDR2 is ANQGSEA in the germline V gene. V was trimmed by 7 bases and J by 4 bases, leaving 13 bases between them. The CDR3 runs 12 residues. This clone was counted a few times. The chain links TRBV29-1 to TRBJ1-2; TRBD1 might be the D (6 bases). Material: peripheral blood, obtained from a patient treated with radiotherapy plus ipilimumab. This TCR came from a human donor with non-small cell lung cancer who had a partial response to radiotherapy plus ipilimumab. The CDR3 is CSAEAGAYGYTF. CDR3 nucleotides: TGCAGCGCCGAGGCGGGGGCCTATGGCTACACCTTC.